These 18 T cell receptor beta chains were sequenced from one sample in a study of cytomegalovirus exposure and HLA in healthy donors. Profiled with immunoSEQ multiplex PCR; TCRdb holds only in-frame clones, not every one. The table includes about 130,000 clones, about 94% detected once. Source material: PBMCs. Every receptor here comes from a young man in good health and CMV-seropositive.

CDR3: CASIWDGRTYNEQFF. DNA for the CDR3: TGTGCCAGCATCTGGGACGGGAGGACCTACAATGAGCAGTTCTTC. V gene TRBV2 combines with J gene TRBJ2-1; 7 nucleotides line up with TRBD2. Per the germline V gene, CDR1 is SNHLY and CDR2 is FYNNEI. J lost 2 bases, V lost 7 bases, and 8 bases had no gene match. The CDR3 consists of 15 residues.

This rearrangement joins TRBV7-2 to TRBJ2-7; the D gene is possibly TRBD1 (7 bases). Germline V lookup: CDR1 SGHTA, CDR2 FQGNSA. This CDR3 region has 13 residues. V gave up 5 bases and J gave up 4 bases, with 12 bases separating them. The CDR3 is CASSPAGGYEQYF. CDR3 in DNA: TGTGCCAGCAGCCCAGCAGGGGGGTACGAGCAGTACTTC. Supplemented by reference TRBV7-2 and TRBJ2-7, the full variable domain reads GAGVSQSPSNKVTEKGKDVELRCDPISGHTALYWYRQSLGQGLEFLIYFQGNSAPDKSGLPSDRFSAERTGGSVSTLTIQRTQQEDSAVYLCASSPAGGYEQYFGPGTRLTVT.

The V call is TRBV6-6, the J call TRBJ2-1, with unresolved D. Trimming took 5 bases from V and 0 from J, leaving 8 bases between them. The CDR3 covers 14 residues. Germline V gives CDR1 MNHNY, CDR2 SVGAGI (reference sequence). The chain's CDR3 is CASSSPGSYNEQFF. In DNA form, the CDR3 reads TGTGCCAGCAGTAGTCCGGGCTCCTACAATGAGCAGTTCTTC.

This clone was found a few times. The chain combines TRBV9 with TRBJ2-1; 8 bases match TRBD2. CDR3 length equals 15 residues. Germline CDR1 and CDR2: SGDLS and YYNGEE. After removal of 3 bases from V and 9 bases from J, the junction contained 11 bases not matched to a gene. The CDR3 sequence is CASSAPGLELGEQFF. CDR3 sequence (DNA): TGTGCCAGCAGCGCTCCGGGACTAGAGCTGGGTGAGCAGTTCTTC.

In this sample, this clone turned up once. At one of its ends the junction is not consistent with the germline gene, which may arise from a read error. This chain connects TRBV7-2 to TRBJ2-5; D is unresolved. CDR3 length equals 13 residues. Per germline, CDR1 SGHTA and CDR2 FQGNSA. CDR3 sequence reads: CASSLGSQATQYF. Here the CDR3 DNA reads TGTGCCAGCAGCTTAGGAAGTCAAGCGACCCAGTACTTC.

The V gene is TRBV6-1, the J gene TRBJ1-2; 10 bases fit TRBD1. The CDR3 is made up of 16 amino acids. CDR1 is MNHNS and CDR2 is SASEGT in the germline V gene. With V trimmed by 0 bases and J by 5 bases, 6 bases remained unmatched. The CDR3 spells CASSEAMTGGLYGYTF. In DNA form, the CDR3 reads TGTGCCAGCAGTGAAGCGATGACAGGGGGCTTGTATGGCTACACCTTC.

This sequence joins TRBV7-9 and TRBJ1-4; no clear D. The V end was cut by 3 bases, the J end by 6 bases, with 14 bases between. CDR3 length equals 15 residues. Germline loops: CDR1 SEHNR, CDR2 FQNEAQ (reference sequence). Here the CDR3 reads CASSFSEEGDEKLFF. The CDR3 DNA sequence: TGTGCCAGCAGCTTCTCGGAGGAGGGTGATGAAAAACTGTTTTTT.

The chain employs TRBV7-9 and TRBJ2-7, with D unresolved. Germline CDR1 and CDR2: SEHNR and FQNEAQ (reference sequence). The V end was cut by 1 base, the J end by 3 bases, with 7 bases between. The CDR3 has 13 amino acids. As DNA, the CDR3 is TGTGCCAGCAGCTTAGGCTCGGGCTACGAGCAGTACTTC. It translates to CASSLGSGYEQYF.

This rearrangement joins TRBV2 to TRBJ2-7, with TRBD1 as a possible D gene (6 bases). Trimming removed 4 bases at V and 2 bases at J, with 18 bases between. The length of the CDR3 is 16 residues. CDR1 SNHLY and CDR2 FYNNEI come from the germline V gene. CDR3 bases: TGTGCCAGCAGTGGGAAAAGCAGGGGCATGCCCTACGAGCAGTACTTC. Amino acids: CASSGKSRGMPYEQYF.

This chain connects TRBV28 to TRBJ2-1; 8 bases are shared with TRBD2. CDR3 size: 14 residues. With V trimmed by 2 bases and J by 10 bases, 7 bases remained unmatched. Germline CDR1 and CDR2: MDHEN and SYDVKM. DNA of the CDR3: TGTGCCAGCAGTTTAGTAATAGCGGGAAGGGAGCAGTTCTTC. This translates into CASSLVIAGREQFF. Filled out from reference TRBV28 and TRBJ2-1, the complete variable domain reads DVKVTQSSRYLVKRTGEKVFLECVQDMDHENMFWYRQDPGLGLRLIYFSYDVKMKEKGDIPEGYSVSREKKERFSLILESASTNQTSMYLCASSLVIAGREQFFGPGTRLTVL.

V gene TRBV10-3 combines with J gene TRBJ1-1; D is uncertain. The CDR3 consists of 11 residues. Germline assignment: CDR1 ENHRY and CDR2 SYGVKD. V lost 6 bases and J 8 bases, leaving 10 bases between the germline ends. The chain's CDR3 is CAISDYGEAFF. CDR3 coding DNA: TGTGCCATCAGCGATTACGGGGAAGCTTTCTTT.

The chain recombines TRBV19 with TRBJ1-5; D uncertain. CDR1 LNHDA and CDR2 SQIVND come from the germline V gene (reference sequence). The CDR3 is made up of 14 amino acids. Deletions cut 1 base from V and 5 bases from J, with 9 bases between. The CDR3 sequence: CASSIVGGYQPQHF. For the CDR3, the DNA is TGTGCCAGTAGTATAGTAGGAGGGTATCAGCCCCAGCATTTT.

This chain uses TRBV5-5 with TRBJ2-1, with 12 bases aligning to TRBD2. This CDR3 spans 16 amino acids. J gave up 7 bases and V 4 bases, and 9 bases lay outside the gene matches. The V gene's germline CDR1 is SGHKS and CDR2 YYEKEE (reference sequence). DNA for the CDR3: TGTGCCAGCAGCCCATTCCCCGGACTAGCGGGGAATGAGCAGTTCTTC. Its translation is CASSPFPGLAGNEQFF.

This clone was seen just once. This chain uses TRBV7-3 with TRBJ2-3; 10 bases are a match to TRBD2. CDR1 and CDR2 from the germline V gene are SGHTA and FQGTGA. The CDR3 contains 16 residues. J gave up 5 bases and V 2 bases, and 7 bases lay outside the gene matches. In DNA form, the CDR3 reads TGTGCCAGCAGCTTAGGTCTAGCGGGAGTTCAAGATACGCAGTATTTT. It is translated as CASSLGLAGVQDTQYF. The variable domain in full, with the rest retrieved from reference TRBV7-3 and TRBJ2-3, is GAGVSQTPSNKVTEKGKYVELRCDPISGHTALYWYRQSLGQGPEFLIYFQGTGAADDSGLPNDRFFAVRPEGSVSTLKIQRTERGDSAVYLCASSLGLAGVQDTQYFGPGTRLTVL.

The CDR3 nucleotides are TGCACCAGCAGCCAAGTGCCAGGACAGGAAGAAAAACTGTTTTTT. The encoded protein is CTSSQVPGQEEKLFF. The chain has TRBV1 and TRBJ1-4; the table names TRBD1, a call not compared with the DNA. TRBV1 is a pseudogene locus. This CDR3 contains 15 residues.

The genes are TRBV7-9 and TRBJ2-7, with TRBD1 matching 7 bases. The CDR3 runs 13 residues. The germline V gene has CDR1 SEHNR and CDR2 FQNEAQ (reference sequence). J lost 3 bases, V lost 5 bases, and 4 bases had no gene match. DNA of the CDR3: TGTGCCAGCAGCCCGACAGGGCTCTACGAGCAGTACTTC. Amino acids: CASSPTGLYEQYF.

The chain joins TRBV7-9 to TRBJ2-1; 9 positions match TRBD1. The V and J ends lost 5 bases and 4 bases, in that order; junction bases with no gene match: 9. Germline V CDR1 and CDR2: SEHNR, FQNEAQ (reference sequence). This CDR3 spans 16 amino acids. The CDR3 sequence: CASSQSGTGLYNEQFF. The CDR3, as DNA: TGTGCCAGCAGCCAATCCGGGACAGGGCTATACAATGAGCAGTTCTTC.

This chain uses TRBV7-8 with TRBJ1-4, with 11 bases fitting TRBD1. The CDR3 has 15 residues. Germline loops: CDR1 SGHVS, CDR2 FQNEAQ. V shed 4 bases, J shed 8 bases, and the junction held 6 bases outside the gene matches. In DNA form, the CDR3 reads TGTGCCAGCAGCTCCAAGGACAGGGGGCGGGAAAAACTGTTTTTT. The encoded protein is CASSSKDRGREKLFF.